The 23 T cell receptor beta chains below were found in one sample sequenced in a study of T cells in Graves' hyperthyroidism and ophthalmopathy. TCR beta CDR3 regions were amplified from RNA transcripts. An initial round of RT-PCR targeting the TCR CDR3 relied on the HTBI primer set. TCRdb re-called the multiplex PCR reads through MiXCR, storing one row per CDR3 protein. The sample includes about 600,000 distinct CDR3 sequences, approximately 15% seen only once; the top ten take 2.5% to 4%. Sequencing was performed on blood. These receptors came from a woman aged 40 to 50 with Graves' ophthalmopathy.

This clonotype was seen a handful of times. The rearrangement links TRBV3-1 to TRBJ2-2; D is ambiguous. The CDR3 spans 15 residues. Per germline, CDR1 LGHDT and CDR2 YNNKEL (reference sequence). V gave up 4 bases and J gave up 4 bases, with 13 bases separating them. The CDR3 here is CASSPTVGGTGELFF. CDR3 sequence (DNA): TGTGCCAGCAGCCCGACTGTAGGCGGCACCGGGGAGCTGTTTTTT.

This chain connects TRBV18 to TRBJ1-4; D ambiguous. Per germline, CDR1 KGHSH and CDR2 LQKENI. V dropped 0 bases and J dropped 7 bases, with 12 bases sitting between them. The CDR3 runs 15 residues. CDR3 loop: CASSPPQSRGEKLFF. CDR3 coding DNA: TGTGCCAGCTCACCACCACAGTCTCGTGGTGAAAAACTGTTTTTT.

The chain is built from TRBV11-2 and TRBJ1-1; D perhaps matches TRBD1 (6 bases). CDR1 SGHAT and CDR2 FQNNGV come from the germline V gene. V was cut by 6 bases and J by 8 bases, with 16 bases left in between. The CDR3 consists of 13 residues. The CDR3 nucleotides read TGTGCCAGCAGGTCCTCTCAGGGGACAGAAGCTTTCTTT. Its protein is CASRSSQGTEAFF.

This clonotype was found many times. The chain links TRBV12-3 or TRBV12-4 to TRBJ2-7, with 10 bases matching TRBD2. Trimming cost V 1 base and J 5 bases; bases outside gene matches: 11. The CDR3 loop spans 17 amino acids. The CDR3 DNA sequence: TGTGCCAGCAGTTTAGATTGGGCTAGCGGGAGAAGGGACGAGCAGTACTTC. Translated: CASSLDWASGRRDEQYF.

On this clonotype: Given the absence of the conserved phenylalanine or tryptophan at the CDR3 end, a read error is likely. The gene calls are TRBV6-1 and TRBJ2-3, with D tentatively TRBD2 (5 bases). This CDR3 spans 15 amino acids. V lost 5 bases, J lost 3 bases, and 15 bases lay in between. Germline values: CDR1 MNHNS, CDR2 SASEGT. The CDR3 loop is CASSRYLATTDTQYL. DNA of the CDR3: TGTGCCAGCAGTCGATACCTAGCAACAACAGATACGCAGTATCTT.

This clonotype came up a few times. The chain has TRBV20-1 and TRBJ1-1; D unresolved. V gave up 6 bases and J gave up 0 bases, with 5 bases separating them. CDR3 size: 11 residues. Germline lookup yields CDR1 DFQATT and CDR2 SNEGSKA (reference sequence). The CDR3 reads CSAVMNTEAFF. Written as DNA, the CDR3 is TGCAGTGCAGTCATGAACACTGAAGCTTTCTTT.

Only a few counts were recorded for this clonotype. The J gene is TRBJ2-5, the V gene TRBV7-2; D tentatively fits TRBD1 or TRBD2 (6 bases each). Trimming shortened V by 5 bases and J by 6 bases, and 16 bases separated the two germline ends. The CDR3 is made up of 14 amino acids. Germline CDR1 is SGHTA and CDR2 is FQGNSA. The CDR3 spells CASSPKGGGKTQYF. Written as DNA, the CDR3 is TGTGCCAGCAGCCCAAAGGGGGGCGGTAAGACCCAGTACTTC.

The CDR3 DNA follows: TGTGCCAGCAGTTTATCGGCGGGAGGGCCTCTCTATGGCTACACCTTC. It specifies CASSLSAGGPLYGYTF. This chain links TRBV28 with TRBJ1-2; D remains unclear. Trimming removed 1 base from V and 4 bases from J, with 16 bases in between. CDR3 length equals 16 residues. Germline V CDR1 and CDR2: MDHEN, SYDVKM.

The rearrangement uses TRBV10-3 and TRBJ1-5, with D tentatively TRBD1 (5 bases). V dropped 0 bases and J dropped 7 bases, with 10 bases sitting between them. The germline V gene has CDR1 ENHRY and CDR2 SYGVKD. The CDR3 covers 14 residues. The CDR3 nucleotides read TGTGCCATCAGTGAGTCCGGGGGGAGACAGCCCCAGCATTTT. Its protein product is CAISESGGRQPQHF.

The sample holds a few counts of this clonotype. J is TRBJ2-1 and V is TRBV5-1; D possibly matches TRBD1 or TRBD2 (5 bases each). The CDR3 spans 16 residues. V shed 4 bases and J shed 0 bases, with 14 bases lying between them. Germline lookup yields CDR1 SGHRS and CDR2 YFSETQ. The CDR3 is CASSLLEGSSYNEQFF. In nucleotides, the CDR3 is TGCGCCAGCAGCCTCCTCGAGGGGAGCTCCTACAATGAGCAGTTCTTC. The full variable domain, with the rest looked up from reference TRBV5-1 and TRBJ2-1, is KAGVTQTPRYLIKTRGQQVTLSCSPISGHRSVSWYQQTPGQGLQFLFEYFSETQRNKGNFPGRFSGRQFSNSRSEMNVSTLELGDSALYLCASSLLEGSSYNEQFFGPGTRLTVL.

The V gene is TRBV6-1, the J gene TRBJ1-5; D is possibly TRBD1 (6 bases). The germline V and J ends were trimmed by 6 bases and 6 bases, with 18 bases remaining between them. CDR3 length: 15 amino acids. From germline, CDR1 is MNHNS and CDR2 SASEGT. DNA of the CDR3: TGTGCCAGCAGCGGGGAACAGGGAGTGAGTCAGCCCCAGCATTTT. It yields the protein CASSGEQGVSQPQHF.

V is TRBV4-1 and J is TRBJ1-3; D remains ambiguous. Deletions cut 0 bases from V and 0 bases from J, with 15 bases between. CDR1 and CDR2 (germline): MGHRA, YSYEKL. The CDR3 is 18 residues long. The chain's CDR3 is CASSQDLRTAYSGNTIYF. CDR3 nucleotides: TGCGCCAGCAGCCAAGATCTCCGAACAGCTTACTCTGGAAACACCATATATTTT.

This clonotype was observed at least ten times. V gene TRBV7-9 combines with J gene TRBJ1-1, with D unresolved. The CDR3 has 17 amino acids. Deletions cut 5 bases from V and 1 base from J, with 20 bases between. Germline CDR1 reads SEHNR; CDR2 reads FQNEAQ (reference sequence). The CDR3 spells CASSALWGGPPNTEAFF. For the CDR3, the DNA is TGTGCCAGCAGCGCACTGTGGGGAGGGCCCCCGAACACTGAAGCTTTCTTT.

The rearrangement joins TRBV5-1 to TRBJ1-5; D may be TRBD1 (6 bases). The germline V gene has CDR1 SGHRS and CDR2 YFSETQ. This CDR3 has 13 amino acids. The V end was cut by 3 bases, the J end by 3 bases, with 7 bases between. The CDR3 reads CASSWTVNQPQHF. CDR3 DNA: TGCGCCAGCAGCTGGACAGTCAATCAGCCCCAGCATTTT.

This clonotype was recorded a few times. The chain couples TRBV19 to TRBJ2-1; a weak D match, TRBD1 (6 bases). The CDR3 loop spans 14 amino acids. Germline loops: CDR1 LNHDA, CDR2 SQIVND (reference sequence). V dropped 8 bases and J dropped 5 bases, with 16 bases sitting between them. CDR3 nucleotides: TGTGCCAGTGGAAGCAGGGGCACTAACAATGAGCAGTTCTTC. Encoded protein: CASGSRGTNNEQFF.

There are many counts of this clonotype. The chain recombines TRBV30 with TRBJ1-2; no firm D call. There are 13 residues in the CDR3. Per germline, CDR1 GTSNPN and CDR2 SVGIG (reference sequence). V lost 3 bases and J lost 3, with 11 bases in between. CDR3 protein: CAWRGPKDYGYTF. Here the CDR3 DNA reads TGTGCCTGGAGGGGCCCCAAGGACTATGGCTACACCTTC.

This clonotype was picked up a small number of times. The chain links TRBV6-6 to TRBJ2-1; TRBD2 matches at 7 bases. The germline V gene has CDR1 MNHNY and CDR2 SVGAGI (reference sequence). V gave up 0 bases and J gave up 6 bases; unmatched junction bases: 5. The CDR3 spans 15 residues. This CDR3 reads CASSYSREGLNEQFF. The DNA of the CDR3 is TGTGCCAGCAGTTACTCGAGGGAGGGGCTCAATGAGCAGTTCTTC.

This clonotype was seen a few times. The chain uses TRBV7-3 and TRBJ2-1; D is ambiguous. Germline V gene sequence: CDR1 SGHTA, CDR2 FQGTGA. V was clipped by 0 bases and J by 0 bases, with 9 bases between them. This CDR3 region has 16 residues. The CDR3 loop is CASSLTLSRSYNEQFF. The CDR3 nucleotides are TGTGCCAGCAGCTTAACGTTAAGCCGCTCCTACAATGAGCAGTTCTTC.

Only a few counts were recorded for this clonotype. V gene TRBV2 combines with J gene TRBJ2-2, with D perhaps matching TRBD1 or TRBD2 (5 bases each). Trimming removed 7 bases from V and 6 bases from J, with 12 bases in between. This CDR3 contains 13 residues. Germline CDR1 and CDR2: SNHLY and FYNNEI. This CDR3 reads CASTGQGPGELFF. The DNA for the CDR3 is TGTGCCAGCACGGGGCAGGGACCCGGGGAGCTGTTTTTT.

This clonotype was found a few times. J is TRBJ2-1 and V is TRBV6-1; 15 bases agree with TRBD2. CDR3 length: 18 amino acids. The J segment lost 8 bases and the V segment lost 6 bases, leaving 14 bases of the junction unmatched. Germline values: CDR1 MNHNS, CDR2 SASEGT. CDR3 region: CASRPGLAGGLLIYEQFF. Here the CDR3 DNA reads TGTGCCAGCAGACCTGGACTAGCGGGAGGGCTCCTGATCTATGAGCAGTTCTTC.

This clonotype was seen ten or more times. The chain uses TRBV18 and TRBJ2-3, with TRBD1 as a possible D gene (5 bases). The germline V and J ends were trimmed by 2 bases and 7 bases, with 13 bases remaining between them. Germline CDR1 and CDR2: KGHSH and LQKENI. The CDR3 loop spans 14 amino acids. This CDR3 is CASSPGPQGNTQYF. DNA for the CDR3: TGTGCCAGCTCACCAGGCCCCCAGGGAAATACGCAGTATTTT.

This clonotype was seen more than once but under ten times. The chain recombines TRBV7-9 with TRBJ2-3, with D tentatively TRBD1 or TRBD2 (5 bases each). Germline V gene lookup returns CDR1 SEHNR and CDR2 FQNEAQ (reference sequence). The CDR3 runs 15 residues. The V end lost 4 bases, the J end lost 4 bases, and 15 bases lay between the germline ends. CDR3 sequence reads: CASSSQRGFPDTQYF. CDR3 DNA sequence: TGTGCCAGCAGCTCCCAGAGGGGTTTTCCAGATACGCAGTATTTT. The full variable domain, its missing parts supplied by reference TRBV7-9 and TRBJ2-3, is DTGVSQNPRHKITKRGQNVTFRCDPISEHNRLYWYRQTLGQGPEFLTYFQNEAQLEKSRLLSDRFSAERPKGSFSTLEIQRTEQGDSAMYLCASSSQRGFPDTQYFGPGTRLTVL.

The sample holds many counts of this clonotype. The chain joins TRBV29-1 to TRBJ2-5; the match to TRBD1 covers 7 bases. The CDR3 has 12 amino acids. Germline loops: CDR1 SQVTM, CDR2 ANQGSEA. J was trimmed by 1 base and V by 4 bases; bases with no gene match: 0. The CDR3 reads CSVGDSQETQYF. The CDR3 DNA reads as TGCAGCGTTGGGGACAGCCAAGAGACCCAGTACTTC.